Shown below are 26 T cell receptor beta chains from a single sample sequenced in a study of blood T cell repertoires in COVID-19. Profiled with immunoSEQ multiplex PCR; TCRdb holds only in-frame clones, not every one. The sample has 85,000 to 100,000 clones; about 83% are singletons. Sample: peripheral blood. These receptors all stem from a woman in her fifties or sixties with COVID-19, enrolled during active disease.

The chain uses TRBV11-3 and TRBJ2-1, with 7 bases fitting TRBD2. V was clipped by 4 bases and J by 6 bases; unmatched bases: 3. The CDR3 extends over 13 amino acids. Germline loops: CDR1 SGHNT, CDR2 YENEEA. DNA of the CDR3: TGTGCCAGCAGCTCTTGGACTAGCAATGAGCAGTTCTTC. This sequence encodes CASSSWTSNEQFF.

The rearrangement joins TRBV4-1 to TRBJ2-7; 9 nucleotides agree with TRBD1. Germline V gene lookup returns CDR1 MGHRA and CDR2 YSYEKL. The CDR3 loop spans 17 amino acids. With 1 base clipped from V and 6 bases from J, the junction kept 13 bases outside the gene matches. The CDR3 DNA follows: TGCGCCAGCAGCCAAGTTCCCCTTGGGGGACAGGGCCGCGAGCAGTACTTC. Translation gives CASSQVPLGGQGREQYF.

This rearrangement joins TRBV4-3 to TRBJ2-6, with D possibly matching TRBD2 (6 bases). The CDR3 length is 18 residues. The germline V and J ends were trimmed by 3 bases and 0 bases, with 15 bases remaining between them. Germline-derived CDR1 and CDR2 are LGHNA and YSLEER. DNA of the CDR3: TGCGCCAGCAGCCACGACTGGGACTCTAGCTCTGGGGCCAACGTCCTGACTTTC. It is translated as CASSHDWDSSSGANVLTF.

Written as DNA, the CDR3 is TGCAGCGTTGTAACTAGCGGGGTCAATGAGCAGTTCTTC. As protein: CSVVTSGVNEQFF. V usage is TRBV29-1 and J usage is TRBJ2-1; TRBD2 matches at 10 bases. The J segment lost 6 bases and the V segment lost 4 bases, leaving 3 bases of the junction unmatched. CDR3 length equals 13 residues. CDR1 and CDR2 (germline): SQVTM, ANQGSEA.

This clone was seen only a few times. This rearrangement joins TRBV28 to TRBJ1-3; D perhaps matches TRBD1 (6 bases). The CDR3 has 17 amino acids. The V and J ends lost 2 bases and 0 bases respectively, with 14 bases between them. Germline V CDR1 and CDR2: MDHEN, SYDVKM. The DNA of the CDR3 is TGTGCCAGCAGTTTAGCGGGGGCAGGTAGCTCTGGAAACACCATATATTTT. This encodes CASSLAGAGSSGNTIYF.

V and J are TRBV18 and TRBJ1-2; D ambiguous. Per the germline V gene, CDR1 is KGHSH and CDR2 is LQKENI. The CDR3 is 13 residues long. Trimming pared 3 bases from V and 8 bases from J, leaving 13 bases between. The CDR3: CASSPISAPGYTF. In nucleotides, the CDR3 is TGTGCCAGCTCACCGATAAGTGCGCCCGGCTACACCTTC. Combining the CDR3 with reference TRBV18 and TRBJ1-2 gives the whole variable domain NAGVMQNPRHLVRRRGQEARLRCSPMKGHSHVYWYRQLPEEGLKFMVYLQKENIIDESGMPKERFSAEFPKEGPSILRIQQVVRGDSAAYFCASSPISAPGYTFGSGTRLTVV.

The chain joins TRBV5-1 to TRBJ2-6; D may be TRBD1 (5 bases). There are 15 residues in the CDR3. V shed 4 bases and J shed 1 base, with 9 bases lying between them. The germline gives CDR1 SGHRS, CDR2 YFSETQ. As DNA, the CDR3 is TGCGCCAGCAGCGGACCAGGGTCTGGGGCCAACGTCCTGACTTTC. Amino acid sequence: CASSGPGSGANVLTF. The variable domain in full, with the rest retrieved from reference TRBV5-1 and TRBJ2-6, is KAGVTQTPRYLIKTRGQQVTLSCSPISGHRSVSWYQQTPGQGLQFLFEYFSETQRNKGNFPGRFSGRQFSNSRSEMNVSTLELGDSALYLCASSGPGSGANVLTFGAGSRLTVL.

The CDR3 nucleotides read TGCGCCAGCAGCCATGATGGAAGGGGTAAGACGCAGTATTTT. Amino acids: CASSHDGRGKTQYF. The chain carries TRBV4-3 and TRBJ2-3; weak D call: TRBD1 (5 bases). This CDR3 is 14 amino acids long. Trimming removed 3 bases at V and 9 bases at J, with 16 bases between. The germline V gene has CDR1 LGHNA and CDR2 YSLEER.

This CDR3 is CASSNSGTGTNQPQHF. The CDR3 nucleotides read TGTGCCAGTAGCAACAGCGGGACAGGGACAAATCAGCCCCAGCATTTT. The genes are TRBV19 and TRBJ1-5, with 9 positions matching TRBD1. The CDR3 length is 16 residues. Looked up from germline, CDR1 is LNHDA and CDR2 is SQIVND (reference sequence). V trimming: 6 bases; J trimming: 4 bases; junction bases outside the gene matches: 10.

The CDR3 DNA sequence: TGCGCCAGCAGTGACCAGACAGATACGCAGTATTTT. It yields the protein CASSDQTDTQYF. This chain connects TRBV10-1 to TRBJ2-3; unclear D gene. The germline gives CDR1 WNHNN, CDR2 SYGVQD (reference sequence). The CDR3 has 12 amino acids. Between the trimmed V and J ends, which lost 3 bases and 3 bases, there was a span of 4 bases.

Here the CDR3 DNA reads TGTGCCAGCAGTTTTTTGGGGGGATATGGCTACACCTTC. As protein: CASSFLGGYGYTF. The V call is TRBV27, the J call TRBJ1-2; D may be TRBD1 (5 bases). The CDR3 extends over 13 amino acids. The ends were cut back, 3 bases at V and 5 bases at J, with 10 bases in the middle. The germline V gene encodes CDR1 MNHEY and CDR2 SMNVEV (reference sequence).

The chain employs TRBV5-6 and TRBJ2-5, with a weak D call TRBD1 (6 bases). Trimming took 6 bases from V and 1 from J, leaving 25 bases between them. Germline loops: CDR1 SGHDT, CDR2 YYEEEE. The CDR3 runs 18 residues. CDR3 in amino acids: CASTLTGPGQRVQETQYF. Here the CDR3 DNA reads TGTGCCAGCACCTTAACCGGGCCGGGACAAAGAGTCCAAGAGACCCAGTACTTC.

This clone was counted between two and nine times. V usage is TRBV5-1 and J usage is TRBJ1-3, with TRBD1 matching 7 bases. The J segment lost 0 bases and the V segment lost 3 bases, leaving 9 bases of the junction unmatched. From germline, CDR1 is SGHRS and CDR2 YFSETQ. The CDR3 covers 17 residues. CDR3 protein: CASSWTGTANSGNTIYF. The CDR3 region has the DNA TGCGCCAGCAGCTGGACCGGGACAGCCAACTCTGGAAACACCATATATTTT.

The J gene is TRBJ2-2, the V gene TRBV7-9; possible D gene TRBD2, 5 bases. The germline V gene has CDR1 SEHNR and CDR2 FQNEAQ (reference sequence). V shed 1 base and J shed 4 bases, with 10 bases lying between them. CDR3 length: 15 amino acids. As DNA, the CDR3 is TGTGCCAGCAGCTTAGTGAGCGCGGGCACCGGGGAGCTGTTTTTT. It codes for CASSLVSAGTGELFF.

V and J are TRBV6-5 and TRBJ2-7; possibly TRBD1 for D (6 bases). Germline-derived CDR1 and CDR2 are MNHEY and SVGAGI. V gave up 1 base and J gave up 1 base, with 11 bases separating them. The CDR3 is 15 residues long. CDR3 DNA: TGTGCCAGCAGTTACTTCGGGACAAGTTCCTACGAGCAGTACTTC. Its protein product is CASSYFGTSSYEQYF.

The chain links TRBV4-2 to TRBJ1-3, with D tentatively TRBD1 (5 bases). This CDR3 spans 18 amino acids. Trimming pared 0 bases from V and 3 bases from J, leaving 18 bases between. Germline values: CDR1 LGHNA, CDR2 YNFKEQ. The CDR3 DNA sequence: TGTGCCAGCAGCCAAGATGGGTTCCAGGGCCCCCTTGGAAACACCATATATTTT. Residues: CASSQDGFQGPLGNTIYF.

The chain links TRBV4-3 to TRBJ1-3, with a tentative D call TRBD1 (5 bases). The CDR3 runs to 15 residues. The V end lost 0 bases, the J end lost 4 bases, and 10 bases lay between the germline ends. Per the germline V gene, CDR1 is LGHNA and CDR2 is YSLEER. This CDR3 is CASSQDRGLGNTIYF. As DNA, the CDR3 is TGCGCCAGCAGCCAAGATCGGGGGTTAGGAAACACCATATATTTT.

The chain employs TRBV6-4 and TRBJ1-6; 7 nucleotides line up with TRBD1. The CDR3 has 18 residues. Germline CDR1 is MRHNA and CDR2 is SNTAGT. The J segment lost 13 bases and the V segment lost 8 bases, leaving 26 bases of the junction unmatched. The CDR3 DNA reads TGTGCCAGCCAATTTGGGAGAACAGGGGTTCCGCCTCTTTCCCCCCTCCACTTT. Translation: CASQFGRTGVPPLSPLHF.

This chain uses TRBV5-6 with TRBJ1-4; TRBD1 agrees at 7 bases. CDR3 length: 14 residues. V trimming: 4 bases; J trimming: 11 bases; junction bases outside the gene matches: 11. Looked up from germline, CDR1 is SGHDT and CDR2 is YYEEEE. This chain's CDR3 is CASSQGDGRRKLFF. The CDR3 region has the DNA TGTGCCAGCAGCCAGGGGGACGGTCGGCGGAAACTGTTTTTT.

The chain employs TRBV29-1 and TRBJ1-1; D unclear. Per germline, CDR1 SQVTM and CDR2 ANQGSEA. V was cut by 3 bases and J by 4 bases, with 15 bases left in between. The CDR3 contains 14 residues. CDR3 sequence (DNA): TGCAGCGTTGAGATTTTCACTGGAGGCACTGAAGCTTTCTTT. Amino acid sequence: CSVEIFTGGTEAFF.

This clone was detected a few times. This chain joins TRBV2 and TRBJ1-6, with 9 nucleotides matching TRBD1. The CDR3 spans 15 residues. The trim removed 5 bases at V and 7 bases at J, leaving 6 bases unmatched. In germline, CDR1 is SNHLY, CDR2 FYNNEI. In nucleotides, the CDR3 is TGTGCCAGCAGTTGGGGACAGGGAGGAAATTCACCCCTCCACTTT. Its protein product is CASSWGQGGNSPLHF.

The V and J genes are TRBV4-2 and TRBJ2-7, with 16 bases identical to TRBD2. Germline V gene sequence: CDR1 LGHNA, CDR2 YNFKEQ. The CDR3 totals 17 residues. The V and J ends lost 2 bases and 2 bases, in that order; junction bases with no gene match: 3. DNA for the CDR3: TGTGCCAGCAGCCAACTGGGACTAGCGGGGGGGCCCTACGAGCAGTACTTC. It specifies CASSQLGLAGGPYEQYF.

In DNA, the CDR3 is TGTGCCAGCAGCTCCGGGACAGGCGACTCCTACGAGCAGTACTTC. This encodes CASSSGTGDSYEQYF. J is TRBJ2-7 and V is TRBV5-4; 8 bases align to TRBD1. The CDR3 loop spans 15 amino acids. Looked up from germline, CDR1 is SGHNT and CDR2 is YYREEE (reference sequence). V gave up 3 bases and J gave up 0 bases; unmatched junction bases: 5.

This sequence joins TRBV9 and TRBJ2-1, with D unresolved. Germline CDR1 reads SGDLS; CDR2 reads YYNGEE. V was trimmed by 0 bases and J by 2 bases, leaving 12 bases between them. This CDR3 has 16 residues. CDR3 loop: CASSVAGQVAYNEQFF. The CDR3 DNA is TGTGCCAGCAGCGTAGCTGGGCAGGTGGCCTACAATGAGCAGTTCTTC. The full variable domain, in which reference TRBV9 and TRBJ2-1 provide the parts outside the CDR3, is DSGVTQTPKHLITATGQRVTLRCSPRSGDLSVYWYQQSLDQGLQFLIQYYNGEERAKGNILERFSAQQFPDLHSELNLSSLELGDSALYFCASSVAGQVAYNEQFFGPGTRLTVL.

This rearrangement joins TRBV20-1 to TRBJ1-2, with D tentatively TRBD1 (5 bases). Deletions cut 4 bases from V and 7 bases from J, with 10 bases between. CDR1 is DFQATT, CDR2 SNEGSKA, per germline (reference sequence). The CDR3 has 11 amino acids. The CDR3, as DNA: TGCAGTGCTACCGGACAAGCTGGCTACACCTTC. It specifies CSATGQAGYTF.

This clone is a singleton in its sample. The chain combines TRBV2 with TRBJ1-6, with D perhaps matching TRBD1 (5 bases). The germline V and J ends were trimmed by 4 bases and 10 bases, with 11 bases remaining between them. Looked up from germline, CDR1 is SNHLY and CDR2 is FYNNEI. The CDR3 spans 13 residues. In nucleotides, the CDR3 is TGTGCCAGCAGTGGGGCGGGGGGGTCACCCCTCCACTTT. Its protein is CASSGAGGSPLHF.